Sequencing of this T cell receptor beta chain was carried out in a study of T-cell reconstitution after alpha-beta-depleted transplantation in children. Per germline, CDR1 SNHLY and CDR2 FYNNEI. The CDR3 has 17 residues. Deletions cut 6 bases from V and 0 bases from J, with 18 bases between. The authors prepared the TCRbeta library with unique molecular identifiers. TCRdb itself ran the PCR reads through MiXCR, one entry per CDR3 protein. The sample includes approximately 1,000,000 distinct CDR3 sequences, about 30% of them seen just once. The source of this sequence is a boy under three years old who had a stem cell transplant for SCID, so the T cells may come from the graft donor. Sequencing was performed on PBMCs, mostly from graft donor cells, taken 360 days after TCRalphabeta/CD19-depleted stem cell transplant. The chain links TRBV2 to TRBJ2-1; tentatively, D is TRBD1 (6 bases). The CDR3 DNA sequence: TGTGCCAGCAGCGGCCCGGGGACATCCAACTCCTACAATGAGCAGTTCTTC. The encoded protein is CASSGPGTSNSYNEQFF.